The T cell receptor beta chain under discussion was sequenced for a study of response to subunit inactivated influenza vaccine. TCRdb independently ran MiXCR on the RT-PCR reads; one entry per CDR3 protein. The top ten hold approximately 7.6% of the sample, which has hundreds of thousands of distinct CDR3 sequences, 12% to 15% seen once. Germline values: CDR1 DFQATT, CDR2 SNEGSKA (reference sequence). Trimming removed 6 bases from V and 5 bases from J, with 16 bases in between. The CDR3 consists of 13 residues. This clonotype has just a few counts. The sample here was PBMCs from blood, taken approximately 15 days before vaccination. The sequence came from a man aged 50-60 years who received an inactivated influenza vaccine. The chain employs TRBV20-1 and TRBJ1-1; tentative D call: TRBD1 (5 bases). The CDR3 here is CSATQALWTEAFF. DNA for the CDR3: TGCAGTGCCACACAGGCCCTGTGGACTGAAGCTTTCTTT.